This T cell receptor beta chain stems from a study of blood T cell repertoires in COVID-19. Turning to the study itself: Samples representing acute and convalescent COVID-19 were sourced from the United States, Italy and Spain.

As originally analysed: Amplification from reference gene primers served as the basis for estimated nucleated cell counts. Repertoires were generated with immunoSEQ multiplex PCR, while TCRdb's copy carries only in-frame clones and drops some. V and J calls and clone size are as listed in that table; D and trimming were resolved from the DNA. The sample shows 29,000 or so clones, roughly nine tenths of them seen only once. The germline V gene has CDR1 SGHTA and CDR2 FQGTGA. The CDR3 contains 18 residues. Trimming removed 1 base at V and 0 bases at J, with 18 bases between. The sequenced material came from peripheral blood. The gene calls are TRBV7-3 and TRBJ1-1; TRBD1 might be the D (5 bases). This TCR was sampled from a human donor in a cohort sampled during active COVID-19. CDR3 sequence: CASSLNGAPRSVNTEAFF. CDR3 DNA sequence: TGTGCCAGCAGCTTAAATGGGGCCCCGAGATCCGTGAACACTGAAGCTTTCTTT.